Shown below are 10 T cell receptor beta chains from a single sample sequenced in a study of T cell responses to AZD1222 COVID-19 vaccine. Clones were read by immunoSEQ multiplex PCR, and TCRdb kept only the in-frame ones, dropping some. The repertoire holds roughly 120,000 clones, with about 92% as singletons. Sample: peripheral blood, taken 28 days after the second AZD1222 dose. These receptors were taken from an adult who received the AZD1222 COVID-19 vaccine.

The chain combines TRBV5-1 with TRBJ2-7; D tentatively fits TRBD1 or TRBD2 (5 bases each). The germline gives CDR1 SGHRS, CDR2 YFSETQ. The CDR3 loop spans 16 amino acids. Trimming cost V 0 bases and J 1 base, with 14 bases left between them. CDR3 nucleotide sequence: TGCGCCAGCAGCTTGGGTTTAGGGACGTTTTCCTACGAGCAGTACTTC. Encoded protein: CASSLGLGTFSYEQYF.

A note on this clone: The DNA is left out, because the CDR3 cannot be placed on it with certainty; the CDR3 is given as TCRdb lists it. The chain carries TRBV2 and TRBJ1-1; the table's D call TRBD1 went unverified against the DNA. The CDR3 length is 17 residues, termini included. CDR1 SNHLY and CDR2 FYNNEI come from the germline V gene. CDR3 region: CASSYPVVGQGSPVPFF.

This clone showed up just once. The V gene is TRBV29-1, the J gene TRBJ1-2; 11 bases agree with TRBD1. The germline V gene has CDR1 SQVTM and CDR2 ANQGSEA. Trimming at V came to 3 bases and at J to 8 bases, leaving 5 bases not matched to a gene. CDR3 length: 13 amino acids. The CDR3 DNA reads TGCAGCGTTGATGGGACAGGGGGAGTCGGCTACACCTTC. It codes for CSVDGTGGVGYTF.

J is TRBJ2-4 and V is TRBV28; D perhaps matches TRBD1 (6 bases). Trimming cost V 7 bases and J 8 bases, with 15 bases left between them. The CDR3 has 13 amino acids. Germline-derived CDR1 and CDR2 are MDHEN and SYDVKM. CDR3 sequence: CASTTGRGYIQYF. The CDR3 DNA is TGTGCCAGCACAACAGGGAGAGGGTACATTCAGTACTTC.

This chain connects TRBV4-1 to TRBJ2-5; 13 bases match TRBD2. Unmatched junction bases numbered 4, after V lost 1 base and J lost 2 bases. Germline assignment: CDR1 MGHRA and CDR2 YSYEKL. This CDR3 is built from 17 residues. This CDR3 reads CASSQVGLAGDQETQYF. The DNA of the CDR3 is TGCGCCAGCAGCCAAGTTGGACTAGCGGGGGATCAAGAGACCCAGTACTTC.

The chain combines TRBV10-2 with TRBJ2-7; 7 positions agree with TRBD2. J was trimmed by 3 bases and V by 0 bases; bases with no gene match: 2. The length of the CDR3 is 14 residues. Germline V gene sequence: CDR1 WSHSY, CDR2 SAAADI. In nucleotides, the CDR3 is TGCGCCAGCAGTGAGTCCGGGGGGATCTACGAGCAGTACTTC. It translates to CASSESGGIYEQYF.

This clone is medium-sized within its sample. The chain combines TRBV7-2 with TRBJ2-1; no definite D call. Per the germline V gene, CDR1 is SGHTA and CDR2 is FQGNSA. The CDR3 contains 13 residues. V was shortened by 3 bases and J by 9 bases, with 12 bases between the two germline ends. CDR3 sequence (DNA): TGTGCCAGCAGCTTGGGGTTGGGTTTTGAGCAGTTCTTC. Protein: CASSLGLGFEQFF.

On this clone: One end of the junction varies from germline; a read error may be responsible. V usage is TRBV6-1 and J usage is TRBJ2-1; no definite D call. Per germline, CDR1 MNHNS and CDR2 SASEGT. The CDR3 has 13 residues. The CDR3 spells CASREGLYNEQFF. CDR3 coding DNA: TGTGCCAGCAGGGAAGGATTGTACAATGAGCAGTTCTTC.

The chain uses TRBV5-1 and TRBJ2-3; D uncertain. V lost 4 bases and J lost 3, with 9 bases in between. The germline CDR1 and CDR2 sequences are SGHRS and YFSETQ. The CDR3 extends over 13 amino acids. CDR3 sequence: CASSRIGTDTQYF. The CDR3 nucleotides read TGCGCCAGCAGCCGAATCGGGACAGATACGCAGTATTTT.

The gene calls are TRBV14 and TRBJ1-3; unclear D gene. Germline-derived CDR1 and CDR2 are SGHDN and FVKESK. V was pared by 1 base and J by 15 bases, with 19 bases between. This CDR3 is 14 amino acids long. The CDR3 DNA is TGTGCCAGCAGCCAAGCTGGGATGAGTCGCCCTCCATATTTT. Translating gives CASSQAGMSRPPYF.